This TCR beta chain was recorded in a study of CD8+ T cells in alopecia areata. Study-level results: Lesional scalp, notably in alopecia totalis/universalis, had clonality above that of normal scalp.

As for this clone: Its antigen is currently unknown.

cDNA serving as the sequencing template came from extracted, reverse transcribed RNA. Sequenced by immunoSEQ multiplex PCR; TCRdb stores in-frame clones only, minus some. The sample lists 100,000 to 150,000 clones; about 50% were seen once. V lost 4 bases, J lost 8 bases, and 11 bases stayed unmatched. In germline, CDR1 is SGHDT, CDR2 YYEEEE. The CDR3 contains 15 residues. The clonotype originates from a human donor with alopecia areata. The specimen was CD8+ T cells sorted from blood, collected at week 0. This chain joins TRBV5-6 and TRBJ2-1, with 8 positions matching TRBD2. The CDR3 loop is CASSVRRTSWDEQFF. The CDR3 DNA reads TGTGCCAGCAGCGTGCGACGGACTAGCTGGGATGAGCAGTTCTTC.